These 8 T cell receptor beta chains came from one sample sequenced in a study of shared clonotypes between healthy human individuals. Method: immunoSEQ multiplex PCR; TCRdb's copy keeps in-frame clones and lacks some. The sample contains 2 million to 2.5 million clones, 85% to 95% of which appear only once. The sequenced material came from naive CD4+ T cells sorted from blood. Sample subset: CD45RA+ positively selected. These receptor sequences come from a man between 18 and 29 years old in good health.

V usage is TRBV6-5 and J usage is TRBJ1-4; 7 bases align to TRBD1. The junction had 3 bases not matched to a gene; V was cut back by 0 bases and J by 5 bases. The CDR3 is 15 residues long. Germline CDR1 is MNHEY and CDR2 is SVGAGI. The CDR3 DNA reads as TGTGCCAGCAGTTACTCGGGACAGATAAATGAAAAACTGTTTTTT. It codes for CASSYSGQINEKLFF.

The J gene is TRBJ2-5, the V gene TRBV19; D not certain. This CDR3 is built from 15 residues. The V end lost 4 bases, the J end lost 4 bases, and 16 bases lay between the germline ends. Germline values: CDR1 LNHDA, CDR2 SQIVND (reference sequence). DNA of the CDR3: TGTGCCAGTAGTAAAAGCGAGTGGGCCACAGAGACCCAGTACTTC. This sequence encodes CASSKSEWATETQYF. Complete variable domain (other parts from reference TRBV19 and TRBJ2-5): DGGITQSPKYLFRKEGQNVTLSCEQNLNHDAMYWYRQDPGQGLRLIYYSQIVNDFQKGDIAEGYSVSREKKESFPLTVTSAQKNPTAFYLCASSKSEWATETQYFGPGTRLLVL.

The J gene is TRBJ2-3, the V gene TRBV5-1; TRBD2 aligns across 9 bases. CDR3 size: 16 residues. V trimming: 3 bases; J trimming: 6 bases; junction bases outside the gene matches: 11. CDR1 and CDR2 from the germline V gene are SGHRS and YFSETQ. The CDR3 region has the DNA TGCGCCAGCAGCTCCTTGAATAGCGGGAGTCGGGATACGCAGTATTTT. It specifies CASSSLNSGSRDTQYF.

As to this clone: This clone may be a read error of a much larger clone one base away. Other DNA sequences within the sample encode an identical CDR3. The chain combines TRBV28 with TRBJ1-2; D not certain. The germline gives CDR1 MDHEN, CDR2 SYDVKM. The CDR3 is 11 amino acids. The CDR3 region has the DNA TGCGCCAGCACGCCTGGTGGGGGCTACACCTTC. Its translation: CASTPGGGYTF.

Comments on this clone: Within the sample, other DNA sequences also encode this same CDR3. J is TRBJ1-1 and V is TRBV11-2; D remains unclear. The CDR3 runs 13 residues. Germline assignment: CDR1 SGHAT and CDR2 FQNNGV. The ends were cut back, 1 base at V and 5 bases at J, with 8 bases in the middle. CDR3 nucleotides: TGTGCCAGCAGCTTAGGCCTGGGAACTGAAGCTTTCTTT. It is translated as CASSLGLGTEAFF.

This rearrangement joins TRBV18 to TRBJ2-7; D call uncertain. Per the germline V gene, CDR1 is KGHSH and CDR2 is LQKENI. Trimming pared 4 bases from V and 0 bases from J, leaving 10 bases between. The CDR3 contains 14 residues. This CDR3 is CASSLQTNSYEQYF. The CDR3, as DNA: TGTGCCAGCTCACTGCAGACCAACTCCTACGAGCAGTACTTC.

This CDR3 reads CASSPPSGNAYEQYF. DNA of the CDR3: TGTGCCAGCTCACCACCGAGCGGTAATGCCTACGAGCAGTACTTC. The chain carries TRBV18 and TRBJ2-7, with D maybe TRBD2 (5 bases). Trimming stripped 0 bases from V and 2 bases from J, with 11 bases between. The V gene's germline CDR1 is KGHSH and CDR2 LQKENI. The CDR3 consists of 15 residues.

The rearrangement links TRBV18 to TRBJ2-7; possible D gene TRBD1, 6 bases. Trimming took 2 bases from V and 3 from J, leaving 11 bases between them. The CDR3 consists of 14 residues. The germline gives CDR1 KGHSH, CDR2 LQKENI. CDR3 sequence reads: CASSPSQGDYEQYF. The CDR3 bases are TGTGCCAGCTCACCATCACAGGGAGACTACGAGCAGTACTTC.